The 16 T cell receptor beta chains below were found in one sample sequenced in a study of cytomegalovirus exposure and HLA in healthy donors. This PCR relied on a set of 60 Vbeta primers and 13 Jbeta primers. This table comes from immunoSEQ multiplex PCR, and its TCRdb copy is limited to in-frame clones, with some not included. The table lists 250,000 to 350,000 clones, roughly 88% of them singletons. The sample comprised PBMCs. The receptor set was obtained from a man in his forties in good health and CMV-seropositive.

This CDR3 is CASSGYRTPYSNQPQHF. As DNA, the CDR3 is TGTGCCAGCAGTGGATACAGGACGCCTTATAGCAATCAGCCCCAGCATTTT. The chain carries TRBV6-1 and TRBJ1-5, with D possibly TRBD1 on 5 matching bases. Trimming removed 4 bases at V and 0 bases at J, with 16 bases between. The CDR3 has 17 amino acids. Looked up from germline, CDR1 is MNHNS and CDR2 is SASEGT.

The genes are TRBV7-2 and TRBJ1-5; perhaps TRBD1 as D (5 bases). Trimming pared 2 bases from V and 2 bases from J, leaving 10 bases between. CDR1 SGHTA and CDR2 FQGNSA come from the germline V gene. The CDR3 has 15 amino acids. In DNA, the CDR3 is TGTGCCAGCAGCTTAAATGGGGCGGGCAATCAGCCCCAGCATTTT. Translated, it gives CASSLNGAGNQPQHF.

The chain uses TRBV7-9 and TRBJ1-1; 10 bases are shared with TRBD1. CDR3 length: 17 residues. V shed 9 bases, J shed 4 bases, and the junction held 17 bases outside the gene matches. CDR1 is SEHNR and CDR2 is FQNEAQ in the germline V gene (reference sequence). CDR3 residues: CASPPSWTGGRGTEAFF. The CDR3 bases are TGTGCCAGTCCCCCCTCCTGGACAGGGGGTCGCGGCACTGAAGCTTTCTTT.

V is TRBV19 and J is TRBJ2-1; 13 nucleotides match TRBD2. V dropped 5 bases and J dropped 2; count of bases not matched to a gene: 9. The V gene's germline CDR1 is LNHDA and CDR2 SQIVND (reference sequence). The CDR3 totals 18 residues. CDR3 region: CASSSRTSGSSPYNEQFF. As DNA, the CDR3 is TGTGCCAGTAGTTCCCGGACTAGCGGGAGTAGCCCCTACAATGAGCAGTTCTTC.

V usage is TRBV4-3 and J usage is TRBJ2-3; TRBD1 aligns across 8 bases. Germline lookup yields CDR1 LGHNA and CDR2 YSLEER. The CDR3 is made up of 16 amino acids. Trimming at V came to 1 base and at J to 5 bases, leaving 8 bases not matched to a gene. This CDR3 is CASSQGQDRAIDTQYF. In DNA form, the CDR3 reads TGCGCCAGCAGCCAAGGTCAGGACAGGGCAATAGATACGCAGTATTTT.

This chain connects TRBV7-3 to TRBJ2-7; TRBD2 matches 13 bases. The CDR3 contains 17 residues. The germline CDR1 and CDR2 sequences are SGHTA and FQGTGA. V shed 1 base and J 6 bases; nucleotides not matched to a gene: 9. CDR3 loop: CASSLRGGLAGVGEQYF. CDR3 DNA sequence: TGTGCCAGCAGCTTAAGGGGAGGACTAGCGGGAGTGGGCGAGCAGTACTTC.

This chain connects TRBV6-1 to TRBJ2-7; a weak D match, TRBD1 (6 bases). Trimming took 1 base from V and 7 from J, leaving 14 bases between them. The V gene's germline CDR1 is MNHNS and CDR2 SASEGT. The CDR3 has 14 residues. This chain's CDR3 is CASSEGPLRGEQYF. DNA of the CDR3: TGTGCCAGCAGTGAAGGCCCCCTCAGGGGTGAGCAGTACTTC.

This chain joins TRBV27 and TRBJ2-1; D may correspond to TRBD1 or TRBD2 (5 bases each). The CDR3 is made up of 12 amino acids. The V and J ends lost 10 bases and 4 bases respectively, with 11 bases between them. Germline-derived CDR1 and CDR2 are MNHEY and SMNVEV (reference sequence). The CDR3 is CATREQYNEQFF. The CDR3 DNA reads TGTGCCACCAGGGAGCAGTACAATGAGCAGTTCTTC.

The genes are TRBV4-2 and TRBJ1-2, with 8 bases lining up with TRBD1. Trimming removed 3 bases from V and 8 bases from J; junction bases left unmatched: 8. From germline, CDR1 is LGHNA and CDR2 YNFKEQ. The CDR3 loop spans 14 amino acids. Here the CDR3 DNA reads TGTGCCAGCAGCCATCAGACAGGGGCCGGCGGCTACACCTTC. It is translated as CASSHQTGAGGYTF.

A single count supports this clone. The chain links TRBV7-9 to TRBJ1-1; 9 bases line up with TRBD1. The J segment lost 5 bases and the V segment lost 5 bases, leaving 9 bases of the junction unmatched. The V gene's germline CDR1 is SEHNR and CDR2 FQNEAQ (reference sequence). The CDR3 runs 15 residues. The CDR3 protein is CASSADRGGKTEAFF. In DNA, the CDR3 is TGTGCCAGCAGCGCGGACAGGGGAGGCAAAACTGAAGCTTTCTTT.

For this clone: Different DNA sequences within this sample yield the same CDR3. The chain combines TRBV15 with TRBJ1-3, with 7 bases aligning to TRBD1. V gave up 7 bases and J gave up 4 bases; unmatched junction bases: 7. The CDR3 totals 14 residues. Germline CDR1 is LNHNV and CDR2 is YYDKDF (reference sequence). The CDR3 nucleotides read TGTGCCACCAACGCAGGACAGGACGGAAACACCATATATTTT. Translated: CATNAGQDGNTIYF.

The rearrangement uses TRBV5-6 and TRBJ2-2; 7 bases align to TRBD1. CDR3 length: 16 residues. Germline assignment: CDR1 SGHDT and CDR2 YYEEEE. The V and J ends lost 1 base and 3 bases, in that order; junction bases with no gene match: 6. DNA of the CDR3: TGTGCCAGCAGCTTGAACAGGGGATTAGACACCGGGGAGCTGTTTTTT. Protein sequence: CASSLNRGLDTGELFF.

The chain employs TRBV29-1 and TRBJ2-7; D perhaps matches TRBD2 (6 bases). The CDR3 is 14 amino acids. V lost 4 bases to trimming and J lost 5 bases, with 18 bases between them. Germline CDR1 is SQVTM and CDR2 is ANQGSEA. The DNA for the CDR3 is TGCAGCGTTGGTTCGCTCCGGGGGTCACACGAGCAGTACTTC. Translation: CSVGSLRGSHEQYF.

The CDR3 DNA follows: TGTGCCAGCAGTGCGGGGGGCATAGTCTACGAGCAGTACTTC. Protein sequence: CASSAGGIVYEQYF. The gene calls are TRBV6-1 and TRBJ2-7, with D perhaps matching TRBD2 (7 bases). The germline V gene has CDR1 MNHNS and CDR2 SASEGT. This CDR3 has 14 amino acids. V dropped 4 bases and J dropped 3 bases, with 13 bases sitting between them.

V is TRBV21-1 and J is TRBJ1-4. TRBV21-1 is a pseudogene locus. The CDR3 is 13 residues long. CDR3 amino acids: CASIRQGGEKLFF. The CDR3 nucleotides are TGTGCCAGCATTCGGCAGGGAGGGGAAAAACTGTTTTTT.

The chain carries TRBV5-1 and TRBJ1-1; no firm D call. V was shortened by 7 bases and J by 3 bases, with 13 bases between the two germline ends. Germline V gene data show CDR1 as SGHRS and CDR2 as YFSETQ. The CDR3 spans 13 residues. In DNA, the CDR3 is TGCGCCAGCGGAGGGTCATATCACACTGAAGCTTTCTTT. The encoded protein is CASGGSYHTEAFF.